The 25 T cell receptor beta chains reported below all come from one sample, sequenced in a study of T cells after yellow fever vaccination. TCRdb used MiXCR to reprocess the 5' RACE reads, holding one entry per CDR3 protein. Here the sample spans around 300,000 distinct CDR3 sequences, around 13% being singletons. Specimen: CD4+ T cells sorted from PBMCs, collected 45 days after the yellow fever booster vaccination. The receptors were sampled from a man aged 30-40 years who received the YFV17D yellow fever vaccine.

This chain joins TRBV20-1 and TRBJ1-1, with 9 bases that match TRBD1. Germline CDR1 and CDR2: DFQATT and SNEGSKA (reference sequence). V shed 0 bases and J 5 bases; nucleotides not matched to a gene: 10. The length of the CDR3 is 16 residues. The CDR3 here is CSARDSQTGGRTEAFF. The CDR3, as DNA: TGCAGTGCTAGAGACTCTCAGACAGGGGGTAGAACTGAAGCTTTCTTT.

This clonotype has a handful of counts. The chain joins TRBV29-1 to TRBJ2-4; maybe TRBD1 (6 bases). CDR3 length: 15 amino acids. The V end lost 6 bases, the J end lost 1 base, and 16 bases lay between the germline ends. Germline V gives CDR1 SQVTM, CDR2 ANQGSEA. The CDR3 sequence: CSVADRSGAKNIQYF. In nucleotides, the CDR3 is TGCAGCGTGGCAGACAGGTCCGGGGCCAAAAACATTCAGTACTTC. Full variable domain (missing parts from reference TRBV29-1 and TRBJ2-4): SAVISQKPSRDICQRGTSLTIQCQVDSQVTMMFWYRQQPGQSLTLIATANQGSEATYESGFVIDKFPISRPNLTFSTLTVSNMSPEDSSIYLCSVADRSGAKNIQYFGAGTRLSVL.

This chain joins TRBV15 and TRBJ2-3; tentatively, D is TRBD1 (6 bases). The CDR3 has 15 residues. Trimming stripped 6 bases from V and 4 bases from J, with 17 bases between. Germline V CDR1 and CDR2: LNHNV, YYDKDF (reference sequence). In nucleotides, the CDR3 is TGTGCCACCAGGGGGGCATTAGGGCTAGCAGATACGCAGTATTTT. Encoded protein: CATRGALGLADTQYF.

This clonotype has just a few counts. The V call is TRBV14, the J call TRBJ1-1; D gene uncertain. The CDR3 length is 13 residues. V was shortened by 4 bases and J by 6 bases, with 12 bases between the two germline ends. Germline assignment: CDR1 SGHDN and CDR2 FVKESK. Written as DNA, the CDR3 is TGTGCCAGCAGCCTCCTAAGGGTCGCTGAAGCTTTCTTT. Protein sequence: CASSLLRVAEAFF. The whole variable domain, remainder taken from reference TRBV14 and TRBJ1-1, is EAGVTQFPSHSVIEKGQTVTLRCDPISGHDNLYWYRRVMGKEIKFLLHFVKESKQDESGMPNNRFLAERTGGTYSTLKVQPAELEDSGVYFCASSLLRVAEAFFGQGTRLTVV.

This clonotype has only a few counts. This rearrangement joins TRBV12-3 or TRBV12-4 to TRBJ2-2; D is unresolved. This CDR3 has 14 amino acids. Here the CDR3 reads CADREATNTGELFF. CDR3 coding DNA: TGTGCAGACCGAGAGGCGACGAACACCGGGGAGCTGTTTTTT.

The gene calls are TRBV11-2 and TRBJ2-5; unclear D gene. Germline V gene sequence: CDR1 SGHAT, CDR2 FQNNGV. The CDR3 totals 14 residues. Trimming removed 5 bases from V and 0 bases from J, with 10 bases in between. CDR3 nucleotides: TGTGCCAGCAGCAAGGGCCTGCACCAAGAGACCCAGTACTTC. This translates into CASSKGLHQETQYF. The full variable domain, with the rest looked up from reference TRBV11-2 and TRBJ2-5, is EAGVAQSPRYKIIEKRQSVAFWCNPISGHATLYWYQQILGQGPKLLIQFQNNGVVDDSQLPKDRFSAERLKGVDSTLKIQPAKLEDSAVYLCASSKGLHQETQYFGPGTRLLVL.

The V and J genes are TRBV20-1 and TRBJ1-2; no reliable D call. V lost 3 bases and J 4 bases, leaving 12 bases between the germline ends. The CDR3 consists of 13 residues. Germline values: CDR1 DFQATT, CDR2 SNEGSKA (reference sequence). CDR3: CSASSGVSYGYTF. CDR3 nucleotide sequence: TGCAGTGCTAGCAGCGGGGTCAGCTATGGCTACACCTTC.

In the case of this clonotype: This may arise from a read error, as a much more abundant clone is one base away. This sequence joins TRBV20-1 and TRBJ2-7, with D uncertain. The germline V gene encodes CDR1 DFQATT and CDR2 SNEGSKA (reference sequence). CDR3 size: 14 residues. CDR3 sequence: CSARPPGGTYKQYF. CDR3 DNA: TGCAGTGCTAGGCCACCAGGCGGAACCTACAAGCAGTACTTC.

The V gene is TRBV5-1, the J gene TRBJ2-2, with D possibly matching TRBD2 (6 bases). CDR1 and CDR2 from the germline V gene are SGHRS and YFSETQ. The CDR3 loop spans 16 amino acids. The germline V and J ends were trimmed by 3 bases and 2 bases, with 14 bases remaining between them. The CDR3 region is CASSWRALLNTGELFF. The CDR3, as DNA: TGCGCCAGCAGCTGGAGGGCCCTGTTAAACACCGGGGAGCTGTTTTTT. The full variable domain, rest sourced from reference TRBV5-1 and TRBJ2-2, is KAGVTQTPRYLIKTRGQQVTLSCSPISGHRSVSWYQQTPGQGLQFLFEYFSETQRNKGNFPGRFSGRQFSNSRSEMNVSTLELGDSALYLCASSWRALLNTGELFFGEGSRLTVL.

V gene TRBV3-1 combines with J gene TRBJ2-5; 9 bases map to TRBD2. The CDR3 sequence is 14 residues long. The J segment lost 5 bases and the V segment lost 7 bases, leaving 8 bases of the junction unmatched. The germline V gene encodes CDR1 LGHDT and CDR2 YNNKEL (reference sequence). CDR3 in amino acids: CASTGLAAGETQYF. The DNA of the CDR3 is TGTGCCAGCACGGGACTAGCCGCGGGGGAGACCCAGTACTTC.

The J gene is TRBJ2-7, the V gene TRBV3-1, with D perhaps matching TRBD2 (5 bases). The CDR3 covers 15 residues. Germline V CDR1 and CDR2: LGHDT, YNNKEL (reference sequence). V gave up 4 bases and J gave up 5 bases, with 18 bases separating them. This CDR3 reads CASSRTRRARNEQYF. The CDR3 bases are TGTGCCAGCAGCCGAACTAGAAGGGCGAGGAACGAGCAGTACTTC.

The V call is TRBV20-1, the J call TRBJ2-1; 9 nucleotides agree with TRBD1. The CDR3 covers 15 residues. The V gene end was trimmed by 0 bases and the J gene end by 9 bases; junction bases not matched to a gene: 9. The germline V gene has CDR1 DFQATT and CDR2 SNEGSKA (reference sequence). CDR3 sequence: CSARDSGQGKTEQFF. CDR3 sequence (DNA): TGCAGTGCTAGAGATTCAGGACAGGGGAAGACTGAGCAGTTCTTC.

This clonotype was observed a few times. CDR3 sequence reads: CASSLARSRGEKLFF. CDR3 in DNA: TGTGCCAGCAGCCTCGCCCGTTCACGGGGTGAAAAACTGTTTTTT. J is TRBJ1-4 and V is TRBV14; D not certain. Trimming left V 4 bases short and J 7 bases short, with 16 bases between. The CDR3 contains 15 residues. Per germline, CDR1 SGHDN and CDR2 FVKESK.

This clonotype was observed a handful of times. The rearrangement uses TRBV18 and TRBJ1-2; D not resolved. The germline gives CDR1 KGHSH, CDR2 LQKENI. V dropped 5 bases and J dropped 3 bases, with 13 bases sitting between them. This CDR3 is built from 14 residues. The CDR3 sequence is CASSEVVEDYGYTF. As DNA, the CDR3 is TGTGCCAGCTCAGAGGTGGTCGAGGACTATGGCTACACCTTC.

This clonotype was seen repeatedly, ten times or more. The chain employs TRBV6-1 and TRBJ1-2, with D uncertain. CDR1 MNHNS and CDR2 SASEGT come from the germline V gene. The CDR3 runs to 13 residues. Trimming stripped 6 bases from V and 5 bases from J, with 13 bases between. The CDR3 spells CASSLPGWYGYTF. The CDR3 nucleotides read TGTGCCAGCAGCCTACCTGGTTGGTATGGCTACACCTTC.

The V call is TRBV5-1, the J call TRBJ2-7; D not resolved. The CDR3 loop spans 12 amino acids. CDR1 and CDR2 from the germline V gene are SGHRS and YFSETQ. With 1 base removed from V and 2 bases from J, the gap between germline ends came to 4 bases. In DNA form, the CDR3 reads TGCGCCAGCAGCTTGAATACCTACGAGCAGTACTTC. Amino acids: CASSLNTYEQYF.

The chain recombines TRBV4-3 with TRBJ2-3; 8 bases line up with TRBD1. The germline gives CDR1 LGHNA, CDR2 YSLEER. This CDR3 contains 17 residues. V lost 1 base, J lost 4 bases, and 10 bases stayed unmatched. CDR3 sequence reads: CASSQATGAGGSDTQYF. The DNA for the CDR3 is TGCGCCAGCAGCCAAGCCACTGGGGCAGGGGGCTCAGATACGCAGTATTTT.

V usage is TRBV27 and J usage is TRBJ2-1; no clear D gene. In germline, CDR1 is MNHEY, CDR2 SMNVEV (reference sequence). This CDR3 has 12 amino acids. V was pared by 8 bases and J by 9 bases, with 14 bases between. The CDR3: CASASVGSEQFF. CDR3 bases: TGTGCCAGCGCCTCGGTGGGGTCTGAGCAGTTCTTC.

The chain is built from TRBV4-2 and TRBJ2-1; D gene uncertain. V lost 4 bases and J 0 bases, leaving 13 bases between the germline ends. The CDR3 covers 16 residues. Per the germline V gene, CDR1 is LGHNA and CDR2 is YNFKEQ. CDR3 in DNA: TGTGCCAGCAGCCTCGGAGAGGCGAGCTCCTACAATGAGCAGTTCTTC. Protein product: CASSLGEASSYNEQFF.

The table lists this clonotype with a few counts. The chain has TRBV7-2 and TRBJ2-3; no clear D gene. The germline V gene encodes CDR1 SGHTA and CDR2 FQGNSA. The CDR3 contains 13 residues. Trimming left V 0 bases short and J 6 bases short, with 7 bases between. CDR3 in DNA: TGTGCCAGCAGCTTAGCACTCTTGGATACGCAGTATTTT. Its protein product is CASSLALLDTQYF.

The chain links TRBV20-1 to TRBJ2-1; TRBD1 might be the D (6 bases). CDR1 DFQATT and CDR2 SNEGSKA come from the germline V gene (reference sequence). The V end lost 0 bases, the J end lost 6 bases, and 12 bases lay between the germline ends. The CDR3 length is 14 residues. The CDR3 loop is CSAREGASFNEQFF. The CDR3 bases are TGCAGTGCTAGAGAGGGGGCTAGCTTCAATGAGCAGTTCTTC.

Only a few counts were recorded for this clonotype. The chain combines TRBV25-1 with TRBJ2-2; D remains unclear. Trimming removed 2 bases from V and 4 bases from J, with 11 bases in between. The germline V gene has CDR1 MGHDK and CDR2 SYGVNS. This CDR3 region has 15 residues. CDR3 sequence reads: CASSEEKRATGELFF. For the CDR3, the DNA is TGTGCCAGCAGTGAAGAAAAGCGCGCCACCGGGGAGCTGTTTTTT.

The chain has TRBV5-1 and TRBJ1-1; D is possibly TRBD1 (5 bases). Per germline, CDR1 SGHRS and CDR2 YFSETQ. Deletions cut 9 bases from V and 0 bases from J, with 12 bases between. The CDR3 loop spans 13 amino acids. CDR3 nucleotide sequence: TGCGCCACCCCGGGGGATCTGAACACTGAAGCTTTCTTT. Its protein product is CATPGDLNTEAFF.

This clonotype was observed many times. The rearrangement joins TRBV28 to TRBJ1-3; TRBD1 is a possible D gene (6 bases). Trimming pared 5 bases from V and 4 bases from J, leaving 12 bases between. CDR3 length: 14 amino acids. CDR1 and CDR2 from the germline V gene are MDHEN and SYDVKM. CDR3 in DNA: TGTGCCAGCAGTGACGGGACACCAGGAAACACCATATATTTT. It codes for CASSDGTPGNTIYF.

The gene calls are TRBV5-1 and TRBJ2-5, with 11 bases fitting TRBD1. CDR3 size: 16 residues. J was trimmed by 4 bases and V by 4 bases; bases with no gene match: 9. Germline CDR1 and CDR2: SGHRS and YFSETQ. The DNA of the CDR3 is TGCGCCAGCAGCCCAATCGGGACAGGGGGGGGAGAGACCCAGTACTTC. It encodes CASSPIGTGGGETQYF.